This TCR beta chain comes out of a study of blood T cell repertoires in COVID-19. Study at large: COVID-19 samples, acute and convalescent, were from the United States, Italy and Spain. From T cells, B-cell-depleted T cells, or PBMCs came the material, which was cDNA or gDNA.

Source study methods: For nucleated cells, counts were estimated from reference gene primer amplification. Using immunoSEQ multiplex PCR, the repertoire was profiled, and TCRdb retains in-frame clones only, with some absent. The V and J calls and the clone size are those of that table, but D and trimming were determined from the DNA. The table includes just under 300,000 clones, approximately 86% detected once. The CDR3 runs to 12 residues. Germline V gives CDR1 SNHLY, CDR2 FYNNEI. V lost 3 bases and J lost 11, with 12 bases in between. Sequencing was carried out using peripheral blood. J is TRBJ2-3 and V is TRBV2, with D uncertain. The sequence was obtained from a man between 70 and 80 years old with acute or convalescent COVID-19. DNA for the CDR3: TGTGCCAGCAGTGATGAAACGGTCTGGCAGTATTTT. This sequence encodes CASSDETVWQYF.